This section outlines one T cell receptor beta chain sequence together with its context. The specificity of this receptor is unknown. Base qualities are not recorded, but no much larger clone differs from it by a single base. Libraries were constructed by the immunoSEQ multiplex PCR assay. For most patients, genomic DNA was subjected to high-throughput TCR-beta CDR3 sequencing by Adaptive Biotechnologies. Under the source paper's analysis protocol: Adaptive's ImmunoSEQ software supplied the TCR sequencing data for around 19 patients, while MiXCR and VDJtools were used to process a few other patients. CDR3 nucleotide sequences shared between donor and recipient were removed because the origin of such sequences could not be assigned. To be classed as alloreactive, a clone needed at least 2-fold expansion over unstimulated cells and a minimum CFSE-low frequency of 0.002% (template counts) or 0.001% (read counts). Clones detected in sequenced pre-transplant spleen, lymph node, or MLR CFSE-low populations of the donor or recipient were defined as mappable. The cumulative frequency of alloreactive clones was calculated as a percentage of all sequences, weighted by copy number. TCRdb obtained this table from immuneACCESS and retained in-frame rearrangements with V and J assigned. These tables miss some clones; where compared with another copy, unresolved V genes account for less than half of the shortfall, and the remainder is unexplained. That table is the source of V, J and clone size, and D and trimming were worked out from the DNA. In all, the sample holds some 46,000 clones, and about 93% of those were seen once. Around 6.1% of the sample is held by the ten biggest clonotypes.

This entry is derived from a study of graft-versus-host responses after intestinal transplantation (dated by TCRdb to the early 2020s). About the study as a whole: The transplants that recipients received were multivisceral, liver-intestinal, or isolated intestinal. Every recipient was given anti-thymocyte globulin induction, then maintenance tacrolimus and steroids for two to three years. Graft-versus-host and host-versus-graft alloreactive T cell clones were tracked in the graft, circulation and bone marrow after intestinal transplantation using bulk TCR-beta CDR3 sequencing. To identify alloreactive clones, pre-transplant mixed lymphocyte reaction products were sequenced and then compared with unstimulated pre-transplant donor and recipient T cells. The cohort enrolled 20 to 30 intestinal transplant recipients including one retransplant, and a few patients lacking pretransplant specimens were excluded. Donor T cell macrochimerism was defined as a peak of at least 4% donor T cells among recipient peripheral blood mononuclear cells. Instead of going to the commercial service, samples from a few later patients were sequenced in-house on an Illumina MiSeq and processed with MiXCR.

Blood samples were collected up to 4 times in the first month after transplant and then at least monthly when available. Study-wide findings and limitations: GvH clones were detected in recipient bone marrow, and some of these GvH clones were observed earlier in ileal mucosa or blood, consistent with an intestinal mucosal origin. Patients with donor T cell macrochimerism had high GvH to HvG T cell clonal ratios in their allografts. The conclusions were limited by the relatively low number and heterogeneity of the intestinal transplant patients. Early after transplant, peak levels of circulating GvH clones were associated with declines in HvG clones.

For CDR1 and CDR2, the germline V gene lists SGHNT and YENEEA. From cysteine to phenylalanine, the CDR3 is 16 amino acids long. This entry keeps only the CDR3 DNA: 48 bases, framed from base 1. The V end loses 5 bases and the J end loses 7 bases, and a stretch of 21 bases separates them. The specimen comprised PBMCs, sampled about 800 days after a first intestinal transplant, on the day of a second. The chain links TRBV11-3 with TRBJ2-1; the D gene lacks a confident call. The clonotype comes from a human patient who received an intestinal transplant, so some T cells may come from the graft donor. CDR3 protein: CASSPARGRVVNEQFF. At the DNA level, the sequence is TGTGCCAGCAGCCCGGCAAGAGGTCGGGTGGTGAATGAGCAGTTCTTC.